Sequencing of this T cell receptor (beta chain) was carried out in a study of neurological immune-mediated disorders. Using its own MiXCR run on the 5' RACE reads, TCRdb lists one record per CDR3 protein. The sample includes about 84,000 distinct CDR3 sequences, approximately 10% seen only once; the top ten take about 1.8%. CDR1 KGHSH and CDR2 LQKENI come from the germline V gene. Trimming took 3 bases from V and 2 from J, leaving 11 bases between them. This CDR3 spans 14 amino acids. Material: PBMCs. V and J are TRBV18 and TRBJ2-7; the D gene is possibly TRBD1 (5 bases). The sequence was obtained from a man aged 35 to 55 in good health. CDR3 DNA sequence: TGTGCCAGCTCACCCCCAGGACACCCCTACGAGCAGTACTTC. It encodes CASSPPGHPYEQYF.